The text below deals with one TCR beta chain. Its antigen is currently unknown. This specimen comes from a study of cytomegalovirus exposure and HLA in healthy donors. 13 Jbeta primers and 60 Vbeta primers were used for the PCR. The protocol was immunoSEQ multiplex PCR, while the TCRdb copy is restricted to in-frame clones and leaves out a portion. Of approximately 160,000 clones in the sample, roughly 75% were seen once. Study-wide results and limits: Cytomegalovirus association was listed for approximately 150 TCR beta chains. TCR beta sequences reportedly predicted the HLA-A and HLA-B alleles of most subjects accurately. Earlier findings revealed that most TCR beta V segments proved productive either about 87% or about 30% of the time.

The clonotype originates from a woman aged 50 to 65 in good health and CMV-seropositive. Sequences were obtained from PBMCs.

The CDR3 is CASSRRVLYGYTF. In DNA form, the CDR3 reads TGTGCCAGCAGCCGCCGGGTCCTCTATGGCTACACCTTC. The chain combines TRBV5-4 with TRBJ1-2, with unresolved D. Germline lookup yields CDR1 SGHNT and CDR2 YYREEE (reference sequence). The CDR3 spans 13 residues. The V end was cut by 4 bases, the J end by 4 bases, with 11 bases between.